This T cell receptor (beta chain) was identified in a study of T cell responses to AZD1222 COVID-19 vaccine. This CDR3 has 17 residues. CDR1 and CDR2 from the germline V gene are SGHTA and FQGNSA. V shed 5 bases and J 1 base; nucleotides not matched to a gene: 11. The repertoire was sequenced with immunoSEQ multiplex PCR; TCRdb's copy has only in-frame clones and lacks some. The sample yields about 35,000 clones, about nine tenths seen once. The chain has TRBV7-2 and TRBJ1-2; 9 bases are shared with TRBD1. Specimen: peripheral blood, collected 28 days after the second AZD1222 dose. The clonotype was recovered from an adult who received the AZD1222 COVID-19 vaccine. This CDR3 is CASSPEGGQGFNYGYTF. The CDR3, as DNA: TGTGCCAGCAGCCCCGAGGGGGGACAGGGATTTAACTATGGCTACACCTTC.